Listed here are 10 T cell receptor beta chains from one sample, sequenced in a study of T cell repertoires in ileal Crohn's disease. TCRdb keeps only in-frame clones here, not all; method: immunoSEQ multiplex PCR. Counted here are 5,000 to 6,000 clones, 75% to 85% occurring once; the ten biggest clones make up approximately 6.3%. Sequenced material: ileal tissue. These receptors came from an adult with Crohn's disease.

The genes are TRBV20-1 and TRBJ2-7; no definite D call. V was shortened by 3 bases and J by 4 bases, with 4 bases between the two germline ends. The CDR3 extends over 10 amino acids. From germline, CDR1 is DFQATT and CDR2 SNEGSKA (reference sequence). In nucleotides, the CDR3 is TGCAGTGCTAGGTCGTACGAGCAGTACTTC. Translation: CSARSYEQYF.

A single count supports this clone. V usage is TRBV5-1 and J usage is TRBJ2-1; 12 bases are shared with TRBD2. Unmatched junction bases numbered 5, after V lost 4 bases and J lost 9 bases. The germline gives CDR1 SGHRS, CDR2 YFSETQ. The CDR3 covers 14 residues. CDR3 bases: TGCGCCAGCAGCCGGACTAGCGGGGTAGGTGAGCAGTTCTTC. Amino acid sequence: CASSRTSGVGEQFF.

The V gene is TRBV5-4, the J gene TRBJ2-6; D may be TRBD2 (6 bases). CDR1 and CDR2 (germline): SGHNT, YYREEE (reference sequence). The CDR3 extends over 15 amino acids. The DNA for the CDR3 is TGTGCGGGCGGCCGGGGAGGCTCTGGGGCCAACGTCCTGACTTTC. It yields the protein CAGGRGGSGANVLTF.

The chain joins TRBV29-1 to TRBJ2-4; TRBD1 might be the D (6 bases). This CDR3 contains 14 residues. The germline V gene has CDR1 SQVTM and CDR2 ANQGSEA. Trimming shortened V by 7 bases and J by 2 bases, and 15 bases separated the two germline ends. The DNA for the CDR3 is TGCAGCGCTATTAACAGGGAATCCAAAAACATTCAGTACTTC. It is translated as CSAINRESKNIQYF.

The rearrangement uses TRBV7-2 and TRBJ1-5, with 10 bases aligning to TRBD1. V was clipped by 6 bases and J by 7 bases; unmatched bases: 12. The CDR3 has 16 amino acids. The germline V gene has CDR1 SGHTA and CDR2 FQGNSA. In DNA form, the CDR3 reads TGTGCCAGCAGTCAGTTGGGACAGGGGATATGGCAGCCCCAGCATTTT. Translating it yields CASSQLGQGIWQPQHF.

The rearrangement uses TRBV7-9 and TRBJ2-2, with D unclear. Germline V gene sequence: CDR1 SEHNR, CDR2 FQNEAQ (reference sequence). Trimming stripped 4 bases from V and 1 base from J, with 13 bases between. The CDR3 runs to 16 residues. The CDR3: CASSSREGENTGELFF. In DNA, the CDR3 is TGTGCCAGCAGCTCCCGAGAAGGAGAGAACACCGGGGAGCTGTTTTTT. The full variable domain, completed using reference TRBV7-9 and TRBJ2-2, is DTGVSQNPRHKITKRGQNVTFRCDPISEHNRLYWYRQTLGQGPEFLTYFQNEAQLEKSRLLSDRFSAERPKGSFSTLEIQRTEQGDSAMYLCASSSREGENTGELFFGEGSRLTVL.

This chain uses TRBV4-3 with TRBJ1-2, with D unresolved. The germline gives CDR1 LGHNA, CDR2 YSLEER. The V end lost 0 bases, the J end lost 0 bases, and 11 bases lay between the germline ends. This CDR3 has 16 residues. The CDR3 is CASSQDYRIPNYGYTF. The CDR3 DNA reads TGCGCCAGCAGCCAAGATTACAGAATCCCTAACTATGGCTACACCTTC.

As DNA, the CDR3 is TGTGCCAGCAGTTACGTCCGCGGTGGCTACACCTTC. Its protein is CASSYVRGGYTF. The chain has TRBV28 and TRBJ1-2; D gene uncertain. Deletions cut 4 bases from V and 7 bases from J, with 10 bases between. There are 12 residues in the CDR3. Germline-derived CDR1 and CDR2 are MDHEN and SYDVKM.

This clone has only a few counts. The CDR3 region has the DNA TGTGCCAGCAGCTTAGATCGGGGGGGGACCAGAACTAATGAAAAACTGTTTTTT. Translation gives CASSLDRGGTRTNEKLFF. The V gene is TRBV5-5, the J gene TRBJ1-4; the D gene is possibly TRBD1 (5 bases). The CDR3 length is 18 residues. CDR1 and CDR2 from the germline V gene are SGHKS and YYEKEE (reference sequence). V dropped 2 bases and J dropped 1 base, with 18 bases sitting between them.

The rearrangement uses TRBV7-2 and TRBJ2-7, with 8 bases aligning to TRBD1. Germline V gene lookup returns CDR1 SGHTA and CDR2 FQGNSA. V shed 5 bases and J 2 bases; nucleotides not matched to a gene: 11. This CDR3 comprises 16 residues. DNA for the CDR3: TGTGCCAGCAGCACCCCGCCTGGGACAGGAGCCTACGAGCAGTACTTC. Translation gives CASSTPPGTGAYEQYF.